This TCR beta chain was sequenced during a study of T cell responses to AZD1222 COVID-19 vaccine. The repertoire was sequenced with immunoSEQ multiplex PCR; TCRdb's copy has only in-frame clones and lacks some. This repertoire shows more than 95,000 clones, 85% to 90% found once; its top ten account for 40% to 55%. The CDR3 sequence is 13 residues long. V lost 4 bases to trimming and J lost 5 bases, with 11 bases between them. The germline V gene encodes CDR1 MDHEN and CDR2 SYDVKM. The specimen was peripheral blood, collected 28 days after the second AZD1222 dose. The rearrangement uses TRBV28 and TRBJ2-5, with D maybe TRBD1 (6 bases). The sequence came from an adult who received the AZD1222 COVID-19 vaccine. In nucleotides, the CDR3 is TGTGCCAGCAGTTCAGGGGTCGGCGAGACCCAGTACTTC. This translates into CASSSGVGETQYF.